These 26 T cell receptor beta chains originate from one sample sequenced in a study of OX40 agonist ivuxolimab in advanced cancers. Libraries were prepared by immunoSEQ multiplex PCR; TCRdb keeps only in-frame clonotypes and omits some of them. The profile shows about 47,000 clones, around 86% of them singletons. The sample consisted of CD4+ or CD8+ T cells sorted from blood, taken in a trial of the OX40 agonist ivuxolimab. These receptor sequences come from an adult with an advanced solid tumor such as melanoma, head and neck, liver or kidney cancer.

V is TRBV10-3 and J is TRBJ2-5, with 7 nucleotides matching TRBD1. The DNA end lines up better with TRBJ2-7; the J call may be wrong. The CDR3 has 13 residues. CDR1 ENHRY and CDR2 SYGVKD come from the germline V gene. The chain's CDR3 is CAIKGTDFYEQYF. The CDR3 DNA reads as TGTGCCATCAAGGGGACAGACTTTTACGAGCAGTACTTC.

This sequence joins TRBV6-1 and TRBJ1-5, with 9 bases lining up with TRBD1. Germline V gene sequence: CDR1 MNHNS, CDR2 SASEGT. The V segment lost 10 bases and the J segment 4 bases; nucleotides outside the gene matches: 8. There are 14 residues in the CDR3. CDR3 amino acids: CATADRGGNQPQHF. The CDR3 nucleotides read TGTGCCACCGCGGACAGGGGAGGGAATCAGCCCCAGCATTTT.

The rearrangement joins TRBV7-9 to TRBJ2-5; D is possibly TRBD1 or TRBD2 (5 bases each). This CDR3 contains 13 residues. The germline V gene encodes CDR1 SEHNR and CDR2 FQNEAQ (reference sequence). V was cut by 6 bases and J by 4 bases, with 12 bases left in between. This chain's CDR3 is CASRRDGTETQYF. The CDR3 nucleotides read TGTGCCAGCAGACGCGACGGGACAGAGACCCAGTACTTC.

Here the CDR3 DNA reads TGTGCCAGCAGTTACGAAATGGCCGGGGAGCTGTTTTTT. The encoded protein is CASSYEMAGELFF. The chain combines TRBV6-5 with TRBJ2-2; D not resolved. This CDR3 comprises 13 residues. V dropped 2 bases and J dropped 6 bases, with 7 bases sitting between them. Per the germline V gene, CDR1 is MNHEY and CDR2 is SVGAGI.

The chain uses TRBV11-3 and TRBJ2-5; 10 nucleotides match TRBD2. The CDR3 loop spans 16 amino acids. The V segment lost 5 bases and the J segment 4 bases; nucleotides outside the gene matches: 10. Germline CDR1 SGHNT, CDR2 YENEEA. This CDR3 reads CASSGRTSGSPETQYF. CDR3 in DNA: TGTGCCAGCAGCGGCAGGACTAGCGGAAGCCCAGAGACCCAGTACTTC.

The CDR3 DNA reads as TGTGCCAGCAGCTTAGAAACTGGAAACTATGGCTACACCTTC. Amino acids: CASSLETGNYGYTF. This chain joins TRBV13 and TRBJ1-2; no clear D. V gave up 1 base and J gave up 2 bases, with 8 bases separating them. CDR3 length: 14 residues. Germline CDR1 PRHDT, CDR2 FYEKMQ (reference sequence). The entire variable domain, with the rest obtained from reference TRBV13 and TRBJ1-2, is as follows: AAGVIQSPRHLIKEKRETATLKCYPIPRHDTVYWYQQGPGQDPQFLISFYEKMQSDKGSIPDRFSAQQFSDYHSELNMSSLELGDSALYFCASSLETGNYGYTFGSGTRLTVV.

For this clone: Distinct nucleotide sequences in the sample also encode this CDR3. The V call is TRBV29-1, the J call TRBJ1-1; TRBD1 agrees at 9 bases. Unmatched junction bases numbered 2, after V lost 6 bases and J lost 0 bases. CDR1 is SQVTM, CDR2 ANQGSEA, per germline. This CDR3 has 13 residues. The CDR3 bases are TGCAGCGTGGACAGGGGACTGAACACTGAAGCTTTCTTT. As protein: CSVDRGLNTEAFF.

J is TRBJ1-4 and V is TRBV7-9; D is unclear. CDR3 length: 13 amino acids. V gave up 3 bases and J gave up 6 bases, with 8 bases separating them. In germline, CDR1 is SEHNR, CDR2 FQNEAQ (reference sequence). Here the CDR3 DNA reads TGTGCCAGCAGCTTCACGGTGGATGAAAAACTGTTTTTT. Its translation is CASSFTVDEKLFF.

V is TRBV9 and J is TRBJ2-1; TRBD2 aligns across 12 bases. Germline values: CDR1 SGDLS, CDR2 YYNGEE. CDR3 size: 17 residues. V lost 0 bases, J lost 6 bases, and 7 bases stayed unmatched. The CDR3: CASSVGLAGGTGNEQFF. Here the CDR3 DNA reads TGTGCCAGCAGCGTAGGGCTAGCGGGAGGGACAGGCAATGAGCAGTTCTTC.

As DNA, the CDR3 is TGCGCCAGCAGCCAAGAGACACCTACCCACGAGCAGTACTTC. This codes for CASSQETPTHEQYF. The chain employs TRBV4-1 and TRBJ2-7, with no clear D. Germline V lookup: CDR1 MGHRA, CDR2 YSYEKL. This CDR3 region has 14 residues. Trimming removed 0 bases from V and 5 bases from J, with 11 bases in between.

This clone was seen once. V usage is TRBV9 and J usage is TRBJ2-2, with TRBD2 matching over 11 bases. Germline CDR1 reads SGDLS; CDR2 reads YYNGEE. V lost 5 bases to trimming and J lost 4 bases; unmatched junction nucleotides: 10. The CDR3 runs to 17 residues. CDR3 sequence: CASSELLAGVITGELFF. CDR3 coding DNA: TGTGCCAGCAGTGAACTACTAGCGGGAGTGATCACCGGGGAGCTGTTTTTT.

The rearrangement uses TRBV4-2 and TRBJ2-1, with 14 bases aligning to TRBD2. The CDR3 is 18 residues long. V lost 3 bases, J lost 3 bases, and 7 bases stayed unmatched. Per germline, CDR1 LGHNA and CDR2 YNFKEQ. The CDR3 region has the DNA TGTGCCAGCAGCCATTCCATGGGACTAGCGGGAGACTACAATGAGCAGTTCTTC. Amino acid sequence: CASSHSMGLAGDYNEQFF.

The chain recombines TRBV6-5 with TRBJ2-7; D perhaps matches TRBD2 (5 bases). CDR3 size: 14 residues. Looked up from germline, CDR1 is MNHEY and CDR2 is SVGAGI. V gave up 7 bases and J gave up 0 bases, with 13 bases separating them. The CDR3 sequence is CASIPEGSSYEQYF. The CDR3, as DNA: TGTGCCAGCATTCCCGAGGGAAGCTCCTACGAGCAGTACTTC.

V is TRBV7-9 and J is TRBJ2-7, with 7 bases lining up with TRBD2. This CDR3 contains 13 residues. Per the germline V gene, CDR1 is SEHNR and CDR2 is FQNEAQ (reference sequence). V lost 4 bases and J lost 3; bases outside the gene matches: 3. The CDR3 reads CASSSAGIYEQYF. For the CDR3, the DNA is TGTGCCAGCAGCTCAGCGGGAATCTACGAGCAGTACTTC.

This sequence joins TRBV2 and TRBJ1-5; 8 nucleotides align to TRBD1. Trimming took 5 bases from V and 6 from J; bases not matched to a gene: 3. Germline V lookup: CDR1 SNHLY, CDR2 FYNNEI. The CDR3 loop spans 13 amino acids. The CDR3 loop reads CASSTGTGQPQHF. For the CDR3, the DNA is TGTGCCAGCAGTACCGGGACAGGTCAGCCCCAGCATTTT.

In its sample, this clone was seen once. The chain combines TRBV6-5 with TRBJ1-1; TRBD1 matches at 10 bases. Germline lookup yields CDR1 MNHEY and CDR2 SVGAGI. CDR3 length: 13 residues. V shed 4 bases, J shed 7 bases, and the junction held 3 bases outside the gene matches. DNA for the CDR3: TGTGCCAGCAGTTTGGACAGGGGGATTGAAGCTTTCTTT. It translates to CASSLDRGIEAFF.

CDR3 in amino acids: CAWSPHTNTEAFF. The CDR3 nucleotides are TGTGCCTGGAGTCCACACACGAACACTGAAGCTTTCTTT. This chain links TRBV30 with TRBJ1-1; unclear D gene. CDR1 and CDR2 from the germline V gene are GTSNPN and SVGIG (reference sequence). CDR3 length: 13 residues. V was shortened by 2 bases and J by 1 base, with 8 bases between the two germline ends. Together with reference TRBV30 and TRBJ1-1, the CDR3 gives the full variable domain: SQTIHQWPATLVQPVGSPLSLECTVEGTSNPNLYWYRQAAGRGLQLLFYSVGIGQISSEVPQNLSASRPQDRQFILSSKKLLLSDSGFYLCAWSPHTNTEAFFGQGTRLTVV.

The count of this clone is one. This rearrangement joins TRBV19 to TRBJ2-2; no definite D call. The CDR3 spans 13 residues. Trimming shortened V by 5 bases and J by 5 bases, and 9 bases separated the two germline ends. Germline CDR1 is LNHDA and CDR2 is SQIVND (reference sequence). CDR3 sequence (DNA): TGTGCCAGTAGTCCCTCTCTAACCGGGGAGCTGTTTTTT. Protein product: CASSPSLTGELFF.

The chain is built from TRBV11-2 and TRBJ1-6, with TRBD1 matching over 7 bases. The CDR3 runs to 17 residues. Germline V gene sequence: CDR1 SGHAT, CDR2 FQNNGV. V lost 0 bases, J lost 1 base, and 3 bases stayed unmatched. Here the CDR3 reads CASSLDGTVSYNSPLHF. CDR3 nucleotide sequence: TGTGCCAGCAGCTTAGATGGGACAGTGTCCTATAATTCACCCCTCCACTTT.

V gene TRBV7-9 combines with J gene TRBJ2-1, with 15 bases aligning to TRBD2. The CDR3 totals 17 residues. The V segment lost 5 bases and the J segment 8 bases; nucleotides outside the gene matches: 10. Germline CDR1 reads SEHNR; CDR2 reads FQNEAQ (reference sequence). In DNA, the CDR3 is TGTGCCAGCAGCCCAATTGGACTAGCGGGAGGGTTGGATGAGCAGTTCTTC. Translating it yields CASSPIGLAGGLDEQFF. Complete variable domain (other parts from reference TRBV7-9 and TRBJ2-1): DTGVSQNPRHKITKRGQNVTFRCDPISEHNRLYWYRQTLGQGPEFLTYFQNEAQLEKSRLLSDRFSAERPKGSFSTLEIQRTEQGDSAMYLCASSPIGLAGGLDEQFFGPGTRLTVL.

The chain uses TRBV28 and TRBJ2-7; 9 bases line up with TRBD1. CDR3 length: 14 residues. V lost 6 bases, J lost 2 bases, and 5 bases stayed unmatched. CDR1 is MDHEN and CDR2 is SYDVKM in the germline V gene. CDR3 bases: TGTGCCAGCAGACAGGGGGCATTAGCCTACGAGCAGTACTTC. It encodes CASRQGALAYEQYF.

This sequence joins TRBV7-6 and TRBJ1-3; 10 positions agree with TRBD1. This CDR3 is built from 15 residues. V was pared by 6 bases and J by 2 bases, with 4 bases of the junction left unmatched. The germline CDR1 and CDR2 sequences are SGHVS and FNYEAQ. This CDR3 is CASSPTGGPGNTIYF. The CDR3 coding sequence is TGTGCCAGCAGTCCGACAGGGGGCCCTGGAAACACCATATATTTT. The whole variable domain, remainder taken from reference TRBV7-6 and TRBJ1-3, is GAGVSQSPRYKVTKRGQDVALRCDPISGHVSLYWYRQALGQGPEFLTYFNYEAQQDKSGLPNDRFSAERPEGSISTLTIQRTEQRDSAMYRCASSPTGGPGNTIYFGEGSWLTVV.

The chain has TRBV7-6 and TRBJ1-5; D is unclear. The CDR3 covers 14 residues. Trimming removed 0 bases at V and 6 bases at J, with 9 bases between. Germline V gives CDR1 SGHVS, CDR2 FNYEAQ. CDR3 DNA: TGTGCCAGCAGCTTAGCGCCTGAGGGTCAGCCCCAGCATTTT. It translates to CASSLAPEGQPQHF.

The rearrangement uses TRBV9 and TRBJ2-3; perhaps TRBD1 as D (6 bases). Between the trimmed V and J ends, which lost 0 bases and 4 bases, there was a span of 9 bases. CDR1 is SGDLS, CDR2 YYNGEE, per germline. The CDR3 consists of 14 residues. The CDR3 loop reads CASSVERGSDTQYF. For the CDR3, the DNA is TGTGCCAGCAGCGTAGAAAGGGGGTCAGATACGCAGTATTTT.

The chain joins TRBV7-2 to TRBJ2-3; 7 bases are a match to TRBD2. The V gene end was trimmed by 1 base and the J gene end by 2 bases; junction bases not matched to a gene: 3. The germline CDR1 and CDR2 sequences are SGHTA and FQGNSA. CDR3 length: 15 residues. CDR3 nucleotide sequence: TGTGCCAGCAGCTTAGTGGCGGGAGTCACAGATACGCAGTATTTT. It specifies CASSLVAGVTDTQYF. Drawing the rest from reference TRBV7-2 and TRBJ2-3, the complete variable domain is GAGVSQSPSNKVTEKGKDVELRCDPISGHTALYWYRQSLGQGLEFLIYFQGNSAPDKSGLPSDRFSAERTGGSVSTLTIQRTQQEDSAVYLCASSLVAGVTDTQYFGPGTRLTVL.

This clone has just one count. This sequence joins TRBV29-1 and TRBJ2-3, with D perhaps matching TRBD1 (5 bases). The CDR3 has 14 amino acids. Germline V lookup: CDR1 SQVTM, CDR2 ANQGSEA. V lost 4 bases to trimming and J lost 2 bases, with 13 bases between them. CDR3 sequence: CSVGGSMVTDTQYF. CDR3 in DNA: TGCAGCGTTGGGGGCTCCATGGTCACAGATACGCAGTATTTT.